The 10 T cell receptor beta chains given below trace back to one sample, sequenced in a study of blood T cell repertoires in COVID-19. Using immunoSEQ multiplex PCR, the repertoire was profiled, and TCRdb retains in-frame clones only, with some absent. The repertoire holds fewer than 350,000 clones, roughly 93% seen once, with roughly 2.1% in the top ten. Sequenced material: PBMCs or T cells enriched from blood (not recorded which). Every receptor here comes from a woman aged 40-49 years with acute COVID-19.

The J gene is TRBJ2-3, the V gene TRBV27; TRBD2 aligns across 8 bases. This CDR3 region has 12 residues. V shed 11 bases and J 3 bases; nucleotides not matched to a gene: 4. Germline lookup yields CDR1 MNHEY and CDR2 SMNVEV (reference sequence). CDR3 bases: TGTGCCGTACGGGGGGGAACAGATACGCAGTATTTT. Protein: CAVRGGTDTQYF.

The chain carries TRBV6-5 and TRBJ1-3, with a possible D match to TRBD1 (5 bases). V lost 2 bases and J 2 bases, leaving 10 bases between the germline ends. Germline CDR1 and CDR2: MNHEY and SVGAGI. The CDR3 sequence is 15 residues long. As DNA, the CDR3 is TGTGCCAGCAGTTACGCGACAGTGGCTGGAAACACCATATATTTT. It codes for CASSYATVAGNTIYF.

This chain connects TRBV5-1 to TRBJ2-7, with D perhaps matching TRBD1 (5 bases). Trimming pared 2 bases from V and 7 bases from J, leaving 19 bases between. CDR1 and CDR2 (germline): SGHRS, YFSETQ. The CDR3 has 15 residues. Here the CDR3 DNA reads TGCGCCAGCAGCTTATATGGGGCCCTTGAGGTTGAGCAGTACTTC. Protein sequence: CASSLYGALEVEQYF.

This chain links TRBV29-1 with TRBJ2-7, with TRBD1 as a possible D gene (6 bases). This CDR3 has 12 amino acids. The germline gives CDR1 SQVTM, CDR2 ANQGSEA. Trimming left V 6 bases short and J 4 bases short, with 13 bases between. The DNA of the CDR3 is TGCAGCGTCCTGATAGGGGGTTACGAGCAGTACTTC. This encodes CSVLIGGYEQYF.

The chain links TRBV6-5 to TRBJ1-6; D uncertain. The CDR3 consists of 13 residues. Trimming stripped 0 bases from V and 8 bases from J, with 5 bases between. The germline CDR1 and CDR2 sequences are MNHEY and SVGAGI. CDR3 in amino acids: CASSYSPDSPLHF. CDR3 nucleotide sequence: TGTGCCAGCAGTTACTCACCGGATTCACCCCTCCACTTT.

In nucleotides, the CDR3 is TGTGCCAGTAGTACCTTGCGCGAAACGGGACTCCACATCGATACGCAGTATTTT. Translating gives CASSTLRETGLHIDTQYF. V and J are TRBV19 and TRBJ2-3; D is possibly TRBD2 (6 bases). Germline V CDR1 and CDR2: LNHDA, SQIVND (reference sequence). Deletions cut 4 bases from V and 6 bases from J, with 26 bases between. The CDR3 is 18 residues long.

This clone was counted a single time. V usage is TRBV7-2 and J usage is TRBJ1-1; D is undetermined. V gave up 5 bases and J gave up 6 bases, with 16 bases separating them. CDR3 size: 14 residues. CDR1 and CDR2 from the germline V gene are SGHTA and FQGNSA. The CDR3 bases are TGTGCCAGCAGCCCTCCGGGTATTCGGGCTGAAGCTTTCTTT. Translating it yields CASSPPGIRAEAFF.

The chain carries TRBV15 and TRBJ2-1; D is ambiguous. CDR3 length: 13 residues. The V gene's germline CDR1 is LNHNV and CDR2 YYDKDF (reference sequence). V lost 1 base to trimming and J lost 7 bases, with 8 bases between them. The CDR3 DNA reads as TGTGCCACCAGCAGAGGAGGTGAAAATGAGCAGTTCTTC. Residues: CATSRGGENEQFF.

V and J are TRBV7-3 and TRBJ1-1; no clear D. The CDR3 covers 13 residues. Germline CDR1 and CDR2: SGHTA and FQGTGA. V gave up 4 bases and J gave up 0 bases, with 6 bases separating them. Here the CDR3 DNA reads TGTGCCAGCAGCTCCTATGTGAACACTGAAGCTTTCTTT. Protein sequence: CASSSYVNTEAFF.

The chain recombines TRBV28 with TRBJ1-5; no firm D call. The CDR3 is made up of 14 amino acids. Germline CDR1 and CDR2: MDHEN and SYDVKM. Trimming pared 3 bases from V and 3 bases from J, leaving 9 bases between. CDR3 sequence: CASSFSRLNQPQHF. CDR3 coding DNA: TGTGCCAGCAGTTTTTCCAGGCTCAATCAGCCCCAGCATTTT. Filled out from reference TRBV28 and TRBJ1-5, the complete variable domain reads DVKVTQSSRYLVKRTGEKVFLECVQDMDHENMFWYRQDPGLGLRLIYFSYDVKMKEKGDIPEGYSVSREKKERFSLILESASTNQTSMYLCASSFSRLNQPQHFGDGTRLSIL.